The TCR beta chain described here comes from a study of read filtering for tumor transcriptome and immune sequencing. Study-level information: 8 or 9 patients were R-ISS I, about 16 were R-ISS II, six or seven were R-ISS III. Findings of the study overall: In IR-seq, single-read clonotypes were about 80% of clonotypes but 3% to 3.5% of reads. Sorted CD138-negative bone marrow cells were not purified T cells. Compared with RNA-seq, IR-seq gave much higher clonotype depth and reliability.

From 350 to 500 ng of RNA, a library with molecular barcoded alpha/delta and beta/gamma adaptors was made. One entry per CDR3 protein, called by TCRdb with MiXCR from the reads. The data show about 14,000 distinct CDR3 sequences, around 21% seen once. This clonotype has a count of ten or more. Antigen unknown. This CDR3 spans 15 amino acids. Germline CDR1 is SGHNT and CDR2 is YYREEE (reference sequence). J was trimmed by 5 bases and V by 7 bases; bases with no gene match: 12. Sequenced input: a population of CD138-negative cells sorted from bone marrow. The J gene is TRBJ2-1, the V gene TRBV5-4; TRBD1 agrees at 7 bases. The source is a donor at least 40 years old with multiple myeloma. For the CDR3, the DNA is TGTGCCAGCGGAACAGGGGCATCAATCAACAATGAGCAGTTCTTC. This encodes CASGTGASINNEQFF.